These 16 T cell receptor beta chains share one sample of origin, sequenced in a study of post-analysis software for immune sequencing data. Points from the study as a whole: Patients showed TRBV5-6, TRBV5-1 and TRBV20-1 among four to six TRBV segments more frequent than in controls.

Prepared libraries of TCR beta cDNA carried unique molecular identifiers. From the PCR reads, TCRdb called clonotypes with MiXCR, one entry per CDR3 protein. The sample records about 810,000 distinct CDR3 sequences, approximately 53% being singletons. No antigen is known for these receptors. The sequenced sample consisted of blood. The source of these receptors is a girl aged 5 to 17 with multiple sclerosis.

J is TRBJ2-3 and V is TRBV6-5; 8 bases match TRBD2. Trimming at V came to 0 bases and at J to 5 bases, leaving 4 bases not matched to a gene. This CDR3 is 15 amino acids long. Germline loops: CDR1 MNHEY, CDR2 SVGAGI. CDR3 protein: CASSYSGGRRDTQYF. The DNA for the CDR3 is TGTGCCAGCAGTTACTCCGGCGGGAGGAGAGATACGCAGTATTTT.

This rearrangement joins TRBV29-1 to TRBJ1-2; no definite D call. V lost 6 bases and J lost 4, with 21 bases in between. The CDR3 has 15 residues. Germline V gene lookup returns CDR1 SQVTM and CDR2 ANQGSEA. This chain's CDR3 is CSVPDRISGLYGYTF. DNA for the CDR3: TGCAGCGTCCCCGACCGGATTTCAGGCCTCTATGGCTACACCTTC.

The chain has TRBV28 and TRBJ2-7; 7 bases agree with TRBD1. J lost 2 bases, V lost 6 bases, and 10 bases had no gene match. The germline V gene encodes CDR1 MDHEN and CDR2 SYDVKM. This CDR3 contains 15 residues. CDR3 protein: CASSHRGKKTYEQYF. The CDR3 DNA is TGTGCCAGCAGCCACAGGGGTAAGAAAACCTACGAGCAGTACTTC. Using reference TRBV28 and TRBJ2-7 for the parts outside the CDR3, the full variable domain is DVKVTQSSRYLVKRTGEKVFLECVQDMDHENMFWYRQDPGLGLRLIYFSYDVKMKEKGDIPEGYSVSREKKERFSLILESASTNQTSMYLCASSHRGKKTYEQYFGPGTRLTVT.

This clonotype was counted only a few times. The chain joins TRBV5-1 to TRBJ2-7; TRBD1 matches at 8 bases. The CDR3 length is 13 residues. In germline, CDR1 is SGHRS, CDR2 YFSETQ. V lost 5 bases, J lost 1 base, and 2 bases stayed unmatched. CDR3 in DNA: TGCGCCAGCAGGAGGGACAGGTCCTACGAGCAGTACTTC. Its protein product is CASRRDRSYEQYF. The variable domain in full, completed from reference TRBV5-1 and TRBJ2-7, reads KAGVTQTPRYLIKTRGQQVTLSCSPISGHRSVSWYQQTPGQGLQFLFEYFSETQRNKGNFPGRFSGRQFSNSRSEMNVSTLELGDSALYLCASRRDRSYEQYFGPGTRLTVT.

The chain has TRBV20-1 and TRBJ2-7, with D unresolved. CDR1 and CDR2 (germline): DFQATT, SNEGSKA (reference sequence). There are 15 residues in the CDR3. The V gene lost 5 bases and the J gene lost 5 bases, with 22 bases spanning the gap. CDR3 coding DNA: TGCAGTGCTGGCACGGACCCGGTCGGGTCACACGAGCAGTACTTC. Protein sequence: CSAGTDPVGSHEQYF.

The rearrangement joins TRBV9 to TRBJ2-7; possibly TRBD2 for D (5 bases). This CDR3 region has 14 residues. V shed 3 bases and J shed 6 bases, with 16 bases lying between them. Germline V gene lookup returns CDR1 SGDLS and CDR2 YYNGEE. CDR3 DNA sequence: TGTGCCAGCAGCGGACGGACCTTCGAGGGCGAGCAGTACTTC. This sequence encodes CASSGRTFEGEQYF.

The V and J genes are TRBV5-1 and TRBJ2-7; 7 bases are shared with TRBD1. The J call could be wrong; TRBJ2-5 is a better fit for the DNA end. This CDR3 is 15 amino acids long. Germline values: CDR1 SGHRS, CDR2 YFSETQ. As DNA, the CDR3 is TGCGCCAGCAGCCCCGGACAGGCGGGCCAAGAGACCCAGTACTTC. Translated, it gives CASSPGQAGQETQYF.

The chain has TRBV5-5 and TRBJ2-5; D possibly corresponds to TRBD1 (6 bases). Germline V lookup: CDR1 SGHKS, CDR2 YYEKEE (reference sequence). V was clipped by 2 bases and J by 5 bases, with 16 bases between them. The CDR3 length is 15 residues. The CDR3 region has the DNA TGTGCCAGCAGCTTTCTTGGGGGCCCAAGTGAGACCCAGTACTTC. Translating gives CASSFLGGPSETQYF.

The J gene is TRBJ1-2, the V gene TRBV29-1; no clear D. CDR3 size: 13 residues. Germline V gives CDR1 SQVTM, CDR2 ANQGSEA. The V end lost 1 base, the J end lost 4 bases, and 10 bases lay between the germline ends. The CDR3 region is CSVEGGQTYGYTF. For the CDR3, the DNA is TGCAGCGTTGAAGGAGGCCAGACCTATGGCTACACCTTC.

The gene calls are TRBV20-1 and TRBJ2-5, with D perhaps matching TRBD1 (6 bases). Trimming removed 3 bases at V and 0 bases at J, with 17 bases between. The CDR3 covers 16 residues. CDR1 DFQATT and CDR2 SNEGSKA come from the germline V gene (reference sequence). CDR3: CSARGPGQTYQETQYF. The CDR3 DNA reads TGCAGTGCTAGGGGCCCCGGACAGACGTACCAAGAGACCCAGTACTTC.

The chain joins TRBV9 to TRBJ2-5, with TRBD2 matching 9 bases. Germline loops: CDR1 SGDLS, CDR2 YYNGEE. V shed 5 bases and J 4 bases; nucleotides not matched to a gene: 12. The CDR3 has 16 residues. This chain's CDR3 is CASSPPRGGAPETQYF. The CDR3 DNA reads as TGTGCCAGCAGTCCCCCTCGCGGGGGGGCCCCAGAGACCCAGTACTTC.

The V gene is TRBV12-3 or TRBV12-4, the J gene TRBJ2-5; 12 bases fit TRBD2. The CDR3 is made up of 14 amino acids. Trimming took 6 bases from V and 5 from J; bases not matched to a gene: 4. In DNA form, the CDR3 reads TGTGCCAGCAGGACTAGCGGGAGAAGGGAGACCCAGTACTTC. Amino acid sequence: CASRTSGRRETQYF.

This clonotype has only a few counts. The CDR3 reads CASTPEGRSYEQYF. In DNA form, the CDR3 reads TGTGCCAGCACCCCAGAGGGCCGGTCCTACGAGCAGTACTTC. The chain combines TRBV7-6 with TRBJ2-7; D possibly corresponds to TRBD2 (5 bases). CDR3 length: 14 amino acids. The germline V gene has CDR1 SGHVS and CDR2 FNYEAQ. Trimming shortened V by 7 bases and J by 1 base, and 14 bases separated the two germline ends. Using reference TRBV7-6 and TRBJ2-7 for the parts outside the CDR3, the full variable domain is GAGVSQSPRYKVTKRGQDVALRCDPISGHVSLYWYRQALGQGPEFLTYFNYEAQQDKSGLPNDRFSAERPEGSISTLTIQRTEQRDSAMYRCASTPEGRSYEQYFGPGTRLTVT.

The chain combines TRBV6-6 with TRBJ1-2; the D gene is possibly TRBD1 (5 bases). Germline lookup yields CDR1 MNHNY and CDR2 SVGAGI (reference sequence). CDR3 length: 13 residues. Trimming cost V 2 bases and J 8 bases, with 12 bases left between them. The CDR3 here is CASSYLGHEGYTF. CDR3 nucleotides: TGTGCCAGCAGTTACCTTGGACATGAGGGCTACACCTTC.

This clonotype occurred a few times. The chain has TRBV5-5 and TRBJ2-3; tentatively, D is TRBD1 (7 bases). Germline V gene sequence: CDR1 SGHKS, CDR2 YYEKEE (reference sequence). The germline V and J ends were trimmed by 4 bases and 4 bases, with 25 bases remaining between them. CDR3 length: 18 residues. In DNA form, the CDR3 reads TGTGCCAGCAGCGCCGCCTGGAGCGCAGGGGGGCGCGCAGATACGCAGTATTTT. Its translation: CASSAAWSAGGRADTQYF.

DNA for the CDR3: TGCGCCAGCAGGGAGGGACTAGCGGATACCTACGAGCAGTACTTC. This gives the protein CASREGLADTYEQYF. The genes are TRBV5-1 and TRBJ2-7; 11 positions match TRBD2. The V and J ends lost 5 bases and 2 bases, in that order; junction bases with no gene match: 6. The CDR3 is 15 amino acids. Germline V gives CDR1 SGHRS, CDR2 YFSETQ.